Below are 5 T cell receptor beta chains sequenced from a single sample in a study of blood T cell repertoires in COVID-19. This table comes from immunoSEQ multiplex PCR, and its TCRdb copy is limited to in-frame clones, with some not included. The sample has under 400,000 clones; around 87% are singletons. The specimen sequenced was peripheral blood. Every receptor here comes from a woman between 25 and 40 years old with COVID-19, enrolled during active disease.

This clone was recorded once. The rearrangement links TRBV9 to TRBJ1-6; 7 bases align to TRBD1. The V segment lost 3 bases and the J segment 3 bases; nucleotides outside the gene matches: 3. Germline loops: CDR1 SGDLS, CDR2 YYNGEE. This CDR3 has 15 residues. CDR3 in DNA: TGTGCCAGCAGCGGTACAGGGGTCTATAATTCACCCCTCCACTTT. Translating gives CASSGTGVYNSPLHF. Drawing the rest from reference TRBV9 and TRBJ1-6, the complete variable domain is DSGVTQTPKHLITATGQRVTLRCSPRSGDLSVYWYQQSLDQGLQFLIQYYNGEERAKGNILERFSAQQFPDLHSELNLSSLELGDSALYFCASSGTGVYNSPLHFGNGTRLTVT.

The V gene is TRBV6-5, the J gene TRBJ2-3; D uncertain. The CDR3 extends over 14 amino acids. Trimming cost V 4 bases and J 1 base, with 9 bases left between them. From germline, CDR1 is MNHEY and CDR2 SVGAGI. The CDR3 region is CASSSAVRTDTQYF. The DNA for the CDR3 is TGTGCCAGCAGTTCCGCGGTCCGCACAGATACGCAGTATTTT.

The genes are TRBV28 and TRBJ1-1, with 11 positions matching TRBD1. Germline V gene data show CDR1 as MDHEN and CDR2 as SYDVKM. The CDR3 is 14 amino acids. V lost 2 bases, J lost 4 bases, and 0 bases stayed unmatched. The chain's CDR3 is CASSLGTGGTEAFF. CDR3 DNA sequence: TGTGCCAGCAGTTTAGGGACAGGGGGCACTGAAGCTTTCTTT.

CDR3 in amino acids: CASRAGTGTYEQYF. Written as DNA, the CDR3 is TGTGCCAGTAGAGCCGGGACAGGAACCTACGAGCAGTACTTC. The gene calls are TRBV19 and TRBJ2-7, with 8 bases aligning to TRBD1. Trimming cost V 6 bases and J 2 bases; bases outside gene matches: 6. The CDR3 totals 14 residues. Germline V gene lookup returns CDR1 LNHDA and CDR2 SQIVND (reference sequence).

This chain uses TRBV11-2 with TRBJ1-5, with 9 bases that match TRBD1. CDR1 and CDR2 (germline): SGHAT, FQNNGV. V trimming: 5 bases; J trimming: 1 base; junction bases outside the gene matches: 3. This CDR3 spans 15 amino acids. DNA of the CDR3: TGTGCCAGCAGCCACACAGGGGGCAGCAATCAGCCCCAGCATTTT. Translation gives CASSHTGGSNQPQHF.